What follows are 27 T cell receptor beta chains derived from one specimen sequenced in a study of Ad26.COV2.S vaccination and SARS-CoV-2 variants. TCRdb's copy holds only in-frame clones and misses some; the assay was immunoSEQ multiplex PCR. The table lists fewer than 500,000 clones, 80% to 90% of them singletons. Treatment of the sample: some 19 received Ad26.COV2.S at low or high dose, single or two shots; about 5 received placebo; per-sample allocation not given. Sample collection was performed on day 63 after the first vaccine or placebo injection. Material: peripheral blood, obtained in a trial of Ad26.COV2.S vaccine versus placebo. The receptors were sampled from a person aged 18-65 years who received the Ad26.COV2.S COVID-19 vaccine or a placebo.

The chain has TRBV2 and TRBJ1-4, with 9 bases lining up with TRBD1. CDR1 SNHLY and CDR2 FYNNEI come from the germline V gene. Germline trimming cut 5 bases from V and 0 bases from J; bases unmatched to any gene: 1. CDR3 length equals 15 residues. CDR3 in amino acids: CASSRQGATNEKLFF. The CDR3 DNA reads TGTGCCAGCAGTAGACAGGGGGCAACTAATGAAAAACTGTTTTTT.

This chain joins TRBV25-1 and TRBJ2-1; 9 bases agree with TRBD2. The junction had 6 bases not matched to a gene; V was cut back by 8 bases and J by 7 bases. Germline V gene lookup returns CDR1 MGHDK and CDR2 SYGVNS. The CDR3 loop spans 13 amino acids. CDR3 sequence: CASSRLAVNEQFF. CDR3 nucleotides: TGTGCCAGCTCGAGACTAGCGGTGAATGAGCAGTTCTTC.

The V and J genes are TRBV6-2 or TRBV6-3 and TRBJ2-3; 7 nucleotides align to TRBD1. This CDR3 region has 18 residues. Germline CDR1 MNHEY, CDR2 SVGEGT. Losses at the gene ends were 6 bases for V and 0 bases for J; bases not matched to a gene: 15. The CDR3 loop is CASSQRTGPTISTDTQYF. The CDR3 DNA reads as TGTGCCAGCAGCCAGAGGACAGGCCCGACGATAAGCACAGATACGCAGTATTTT.

The chain has TRBV27 and TRBJ2-5; a possible D gene is TRBD2 (6 bases). Per the germline V gene, CDR1 is MNHEY and CDR2 is SMNVEV (reference sequence). Trimming removed 4 bases from V and 5 bases from J, with 17 bases in between. The CDR3 covers 15 residues. The CDR3: CASSYGGENSETQYF. The CDR3 DNA sequence: TGTGCCAGCAGTTACGGAGGGGAGAATTCGGAGACCCAGTACTTC.

In this sample, this clone turned up a few times. CDR3 residues: CASSPTGNYGYTF. CDR3 bases: TGTGCCAGCAGCCCTACAGGGAACTATGGCTACACCTTC. The gene calls are TRBV12-3 or TRBV12-4 and TRBJ1-2; TRBD1 might be the D (6 bases). V lost 6 bases, J lost 2 bases, and 10 bases lay in between. The length of the CDR3 is 13 residues.

The chain couples TRBV6-5 to TRBJ1-6; D is undetermined. Germline CDR1 is MNHEY and CDR2 is SVGAGI. Trimming shortened V by 5 bases and J by 14 bases, and 22 bases separated the two germline ends. There are 15 residues in the CDR3. DNA for the CDR3: TGTGCCAGCAGTCTTGGACCGATTATGGCCTCAACCCTCCACTTT. Its protein is CASSLGPIMASTLHF.

V gene TRBV19 combines with J gene TRBJ1-6; D unclear. Germline V gives CDR1 LNHDA, CDR2 SQIVND (reference sequence). V lost 5 bases to trimming and J lost 0 bases, with 17 bases between them. This CDR3 spans 18 amino acids. CDR3 loop: CASSWTLAFSSYNSPLHF. The CDR3 DNA follows: TGTGCCAGTAGTTGGACCTTAGCTTTCAGCTCCTATAATTCACCCCTCCACTTT.

This chain joins TRBV3-1 (or the pseudogene TRBV3-2) and TRBJ2-3; 8 bases line up with TRBD1. V lost 5 bases to trimming and J lost 0 bases; unmatched junction nucleotides: 13. CDR1 LGHDT and CDR2 YNNKEL come from the germline V gene (reference sequence). This CDR3 is 18 amino acids long. The CDR3 loop reads CASSSEGQASSSTDTQYF. The CDR3 bases are TGTGCCAGCAGCTCAGAGGGACAGGCATCTTCTAGCACAGATACGCAGTATTTT.

The chain recombines TRBV28 with TRBJ2-7; 7 bases agree with TRBD1. CDR3 length: 16 residues. Germline trimming cut 4 bases from V and 3 bases from J; bases unmatched to any gene: 12. The germline CDR1 and CDR2 sequences are MDHEN and SYDVKM. The CDR3 sequence is CASSSTSNRGFYEQYF. The CDR3 bases are TGTGCCAGCAGTTCGACTTCAAACAGGGGATTCTACGAGCAGTACTTC.

The rearrangement joins TRBV5-6 to TRBJ2-3; D may correspond to TRBD1 or TRBD2 (5 bases each). Germline CDR1 SGHDT, CDR2 YYEEEE. V was pared by 7 bases and J by 3 bases, with 21 bases between. The CDR3 runs 16 residues. The CDR3 nucleotides read TGTGCCAGCGGACCCGGGACGGCCAGAAGGACAGATACGCAGTATTTT. Translating gives CASGPGTARRTDTQYF.

This clone was observed once. The chain has TRBV4-2 and TRBJ2-6, with D hard to call. Germline assignment: CDR1 LGHNA and CDR2 YNFKEQ. The V gene lost 4 bases and the J gene lost 4 bases, with 11 bases spanning the gap. The CDR3 sequence is 15 residues long. The CDR3 region is CASSLQLEGANVLTF. The CDR3 DNA sequence: TGTGCCAGCAGCCTACAGCTCGAAGGGGCCAACGTCCTGACTTTC.

CDR3 sequence reads: CASSPGRGAQPQHF. The CDR3 DNA reads as TGTGCCAGCAGTCCAGGGCGGGGAGCTCAGCCCCAGCATTTT. The V and J genes are TRBV28 and TRBJ1-5; a possible D gene is TRBD1 (5 bases). Trimming cost V 5 bases and J 6 bases, with 14 bases left between them. This CDR3 has 14 residues. Germline V lookup: CDR1 MDHEN, CDR2 SYDVKM.

V gene TRBV7-8 combines with J gene TRBJ1-6; D gene unclear. Trimming took 3 bases from V and 8 from J, leaving 5 bases between them. The CDR3 extends over 12 amino acids. The germline V gene has CDR1 SGHVS and CDR2 FQNEAQ. CDR3 DNA: TGTGCCAGCAGCTTGGACTATTCACCCCTCCACTTT. Residues: CASSLDYSPLHF. Variable domain in full (rest from reference TRBV7-8 and TRBJ1-6): GAGVSQSPRYKVAKRGQDVALRCDPISGHVSLFWYQQALGQGPEFLTYFQNEAQLDKSGLPSDRFFAERPEGSVSTLKIQRTQQEDSAVYLCASSLDYSPLHFGNGTRLTVT.

To note about this clone: Other DNA sequences in this specimen translate into the identical CDR3. The gene calls are TRBV9 and TRBJ2-1; 10 nucleotides align to TRBD2. Germline-derived CDR1 and CDR2 are SGDLS and YYNGEE. This CDR3 is 15 amino acids long. After removal of 3 bases from V and 0 bases from J, the junction contained 0 bases not matched to a gene. The CDR3: CASSASGSSYNEQFF. CDR3 in DNA: TGTGCCAGCAGCGCTAGCGGGAGCTCCTACAATGAGCAGTTCTTC.

The chain is built from TRBV3-1 (or the pseudogene TRBV3-2) and TRBJ2-1; the match to TRBD2 covers 9 bases. In germline, CDR1 is LGHDT, CDR2 YNNKEL (reference sequence). J lost 2 bases, V lost 1 base, and 6 bases had no gene match. This CDR3 has 17 amino acids. Here the CDR3 DNA reads TGTGCCAGCAGCCAAGGAGGTAGCGGGAGACCCTACAATGAGCAGTTCTTC. This sequence encodes CASSQGGSGRPYNEQFF.

CDR3 loop: CASSQQSLRGNEQFF. The CDR3 DNA reads as TGCGCCAGCAGCCAACAGAGTTTGAGGGGCAATGAGCAGTTCTTC. J is TRBJ2-1 and V is TRBV5-1; TRBD1 or TRBD2 may be the D gene (5 bases each). This CDR3 comprises 15 residues. Germline V gene lookup returns CDR1 SGHRS and CDR2 YFSETQ. The V gene lost 4 bases and the J gene lost 6 bases, with 17 bases spanning the gap. The variable domain in full, with the rest retrieved from reference TRBV5-1 and TRBJ2-1, is KAGVTQTPRYLIKTRGQQVTLSCSPISGHRSVSWYQQTPGQGLQFLFEYFSETQRNKGNFPGRFSGRQFSNSRSEMNVSTLELGDSALYLCASSQQSLRGNEQFFGPGTRLTVL.

This chain uses TRBV5-1 with TRBJ2-1, with D possibly TRBD2 on 6 matching bases. Between the trimmed V and J ends, which lost 0 bases and 4 bases, there was a span of 11 bases. CDR1 SGHRS and CDR2 YFSETQ come from the germline V gene. The CDR3 consists of 15 residues. CDR3 coding DNA: TGCGCCAGCAGCTTGGCGGCGGGGACTTACAATGAGCAGTTCTTC. This codes for CASSLAAGTYNEQFF.

Concerning this clone itself: Different DNA sequences within this sample yield the same CDR3. The rearrangement joins TRBV5-6 to TRBJ1-5; tentatively, D is TRBD1 (5 bases). Germline V lookup: CDR1 SGHDT, CDR2 YYEEEE. Deletions cut 0 bases from V and 7 bases from J, with 11 bases between. CDR3 length equals 14 residues. The CDR3 reads CASSLAGAGQPQHF. As DNA, the CDR3 is TGTGCCAGCAGCTTGGCCGGGGCAGGACAGCCCCAGCATTTT.

J is TRBJ2-3 and V is TRBV2; 10 nucleotides match TRBD2. Germline trimming cut 5 bases from V and 7 bases from J; bases unmatched to any gene: 9. This CDR3 spans 15 amino acids. In germline, CDR1 is SNHLY, CDR2 FYNNEI. In nucleotides, the CDR3 is TGTGCCAGCAGTCCGTTAGCGGGAGGAGCGTATACGCAGTATTTT. This translates into CASSPLAGGAYTQYF.

The chain links TRBV28 to TRBJ2-3; tentatively, D is TRBD2 (6 bases). V shed 5 bases and J shed 5 bases, with 11 bases lying between them. The length of the CDR3 is 13 residues. Germline V gene data show CDR1 as MDHEN and CDR2 as SYDVKM. This chain's CDR3 is CASSPSALDTQYF. Written as DNA, the CDR3 is TGTGCCAGCAGTCCTAGCGCTTTAGATACGCAGTATTTT.

The chain is built from TRBV7-2 and TRBJ2-1, with 7 bases identical to TRBD1. With 5 bases clipped from V and 7 bases from J, the junction kept 14 bases outside the gene matches. CDR1 SGHTA and CDR2 FQGNSA come from the germline V gene. This CDR3 has 16 residues. The CDR3 region is CASSPRQGLTTNEQFF. In DNA form, the CDR3 reads TGTGCCAGCAGCCCACGACAGGGTCTGACGACTAATGAGCAGTTCTTC.

The V call is TRBV12-3 or TRBV12-4, the J call TRBJ2-5, with D uncertain. Trimming took 2 bases from V and 4 from J, leaving 8 bases between them. The CDR3 sequence is 13 residues long. CDR3 sequence (DNA): TGTGCCAGCAGTTTATCCCACATAGAGACCCAGTACTTC. Translating gives CASSLSHIETQYF.

About this clone: This same CDR3 is encoded by further DNA sequences in the sample. The CDR3 here is CASSLQGYEQYF. The CDR3 DNA reads TGCGCCAGCAGCCTACAGGGATACGAGCAGTACTTC. This chain links TRBV5-1 with TRBJ2-7; tentative D call: TRBD1 (6 bases). Trimming shortened V by 4 bases and J by 4 bases, and 9 bases separated the two germline ends. CDR1 is SGHRS, CDR2 YFSETQ, per germline. The CDR3 spans 12 residues.

The V call is TRBV4-3, the J call TRBJ2-7; TRBD1 matches 9 bases. The germline V gene has CDR1 LGHNA and CDR2 YSLEER. V lost 0 bases and J lost 1; bases outside the gene matches: 4. CDR3 length equals 16 residues. As DNA, the CDR3 is TGCGCCAGCAGCCAAGATTGGGGGACAGGGTCCTACGAGCAGTACTTC. This encodes CASSQDWGTGSYEQYF.

The chain links TRBV24-1 to TRBJ1-2; the D is unclear. The CDR3 has 14 residues. V lost 3 bases, J lost 11 bases, and 18 bases lay in between. Germline CDR1 is KGHDR and CDR2 is SFDVKD. CDR3 protein: CATSDGGGGFRYTF. In DNA form, the CDR3 reads TGTGCCACCAGTGATGGCGGTGGAGGATTTCGGTACACCTTC.

The genes are TRBV9 and TRBJ1-6; D is ambiguous. CDR3 length equals 14 residues. V lost 0 bases and J lost 8, with 9 bases in between. Germline CDR1 is SGDLS and CDR2 is YYNGEE. The CDR3 spells CASSVGAGYSPLHF. In DNA, the CDR3 is TGTGCCAGCAGCGTAGGGGCGGGGTATTCACCCCTCCACTTT.

This clone was observed a single time. The chain uses TRBV13 and TRBJ2-1, with TRBD1 matching over 9 bases. The CDR3 consists of 17 residues. The trim removed 0 bases at V and 5 bases at J, leaving 8 bases unmatched. Germline lookup yields CDR1 PRHDT and CDR2 FYEKMQ (reference sequence). In DNA form, the CDR3 reads TGTGCCAGCAGCTTAGGAATACTTGGGACAGGGAACAATGAGCAGTTCTTC. Translated: CASSLGILGTGNNEQFF.